This record looks at one T cell receptor beta chain sequence and its context. The data were obtained in a study of blood T cell repertoires in COVID-19. Whole-study context: COVID-19 samples collected from the United States, Italy and Spain covered acute and convalescent phases. Nucleic acid was either cDNA or gDNA, and it came from T cells, B-cell-depleted T cells, or PBMCs.

The V and J ends lost 3 bases and 2 bases, in that order; junction bases with no gene match: 7. Germline CDR1 SGHTA, CDR2 FQGNSA. This CDR3 is built from 16 residues. Seattle cases were enrolled at active infection and followed longitudinally. As originally analysed: The assay estimated nucleated cells by amplifying reference gene primers. Assay: immunoSEQ multiplex PCR; the TCRdb copy retains only in-frame clones and omits some. V and J calls and clone size are copied from that table; D and trimming were computed from the DNA. The repertoire holds fewer than 250,000 clones, with around 80% as singletons.

Sequencing input: peripheral blood. The V gene is TRBV7-2, the J gene TRBJ2-5; 9 bases fit TRBD2. The receptor's source is a woman older than 75 with COVID-19, enrolled during active disease. The chain's CDR3 is CASSLVGGGVQETQYF. The DNA for the CDR3 is TGTGCCAGCAGCTTGGTAGGCGGGGGGGTTCAAGAGACCCAGTACTTC.